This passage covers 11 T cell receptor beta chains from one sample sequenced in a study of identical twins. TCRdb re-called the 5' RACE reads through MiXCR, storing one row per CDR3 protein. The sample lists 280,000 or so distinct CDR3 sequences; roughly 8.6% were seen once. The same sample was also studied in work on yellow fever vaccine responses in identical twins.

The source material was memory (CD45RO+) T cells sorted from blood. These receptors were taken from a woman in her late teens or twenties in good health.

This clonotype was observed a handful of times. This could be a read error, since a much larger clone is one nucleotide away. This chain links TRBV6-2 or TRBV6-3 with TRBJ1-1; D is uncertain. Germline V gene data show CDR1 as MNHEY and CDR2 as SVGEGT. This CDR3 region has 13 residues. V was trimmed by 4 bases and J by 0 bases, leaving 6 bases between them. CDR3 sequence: CASSSTVNTEAFF. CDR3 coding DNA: TGTGCCAGCAGTTCCACAGTGAACACTGAAGCTTTCTTT.

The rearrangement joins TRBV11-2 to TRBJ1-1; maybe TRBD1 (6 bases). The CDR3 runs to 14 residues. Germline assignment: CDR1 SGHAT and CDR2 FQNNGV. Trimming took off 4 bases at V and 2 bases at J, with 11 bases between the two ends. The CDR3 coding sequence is TGTGCCAGCAGCTCCACGACAGGCAACACTGAAGCTTTCTTT. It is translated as CASSSTTGNTEAFF.

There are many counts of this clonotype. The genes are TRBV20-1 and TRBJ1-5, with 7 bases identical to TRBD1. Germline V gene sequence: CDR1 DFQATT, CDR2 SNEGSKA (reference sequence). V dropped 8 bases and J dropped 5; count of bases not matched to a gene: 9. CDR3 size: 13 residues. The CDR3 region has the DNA TGCAGTACCGGGACAGCCGTGGATCAGCCCCAGCATTTT. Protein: CSTGTAVDQPQHF.

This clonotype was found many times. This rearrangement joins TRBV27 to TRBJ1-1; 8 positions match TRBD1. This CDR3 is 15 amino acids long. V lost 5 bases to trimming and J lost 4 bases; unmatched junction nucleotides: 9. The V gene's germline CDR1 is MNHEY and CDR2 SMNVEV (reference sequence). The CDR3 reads CASSIQGAWGTEAFF. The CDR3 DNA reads TGTGCCAGCAGTATTCAGGGGGCCTGGGGCACTGAAGCTTTCTTT.

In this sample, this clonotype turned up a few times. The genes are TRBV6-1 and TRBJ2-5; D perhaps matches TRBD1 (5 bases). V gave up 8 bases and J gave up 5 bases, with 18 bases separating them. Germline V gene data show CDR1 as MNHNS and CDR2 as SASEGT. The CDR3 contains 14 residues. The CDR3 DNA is TGTGCCAGCGCCGCAAACAGGTTATGGGAGACCCAGTACTTC. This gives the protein CASAANRLWETQYF.

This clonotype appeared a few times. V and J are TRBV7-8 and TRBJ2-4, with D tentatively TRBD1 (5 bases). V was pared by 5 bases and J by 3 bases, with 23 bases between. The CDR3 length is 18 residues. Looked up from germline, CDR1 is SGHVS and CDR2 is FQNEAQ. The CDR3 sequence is CASSQVGPRGVGKNIQYF. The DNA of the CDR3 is TGTGCCAGCAGCCAGGTGGGGCCTAGGGGCGTCGGCAAAAACATTCAGTACTTC.

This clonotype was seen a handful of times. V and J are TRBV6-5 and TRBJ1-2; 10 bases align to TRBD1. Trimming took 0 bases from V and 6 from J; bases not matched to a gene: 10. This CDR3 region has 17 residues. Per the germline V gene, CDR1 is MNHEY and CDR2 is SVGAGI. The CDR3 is CASSYSTDRGTRHGYTF. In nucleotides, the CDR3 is TGTGCCAGCAGTTACTCGACGGACAGGGGGACGCGTCATGGCTACACCTTC.

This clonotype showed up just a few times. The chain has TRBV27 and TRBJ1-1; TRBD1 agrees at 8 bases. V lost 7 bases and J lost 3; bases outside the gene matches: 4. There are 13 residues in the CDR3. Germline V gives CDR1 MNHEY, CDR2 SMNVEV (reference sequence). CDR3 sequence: CASTQTGDTEAFF. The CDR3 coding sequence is TGTGCCAGCACTCAGACAGGGGACACTGAAGCTTTCTTT.

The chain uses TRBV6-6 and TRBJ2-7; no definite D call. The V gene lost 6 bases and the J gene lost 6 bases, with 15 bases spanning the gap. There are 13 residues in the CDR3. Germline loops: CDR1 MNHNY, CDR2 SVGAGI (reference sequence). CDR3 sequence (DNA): TGTGCCAGCAGCTCTTACGAGTTGTTCGAGCAGTACTTC. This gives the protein CASSSYELFEQYF.

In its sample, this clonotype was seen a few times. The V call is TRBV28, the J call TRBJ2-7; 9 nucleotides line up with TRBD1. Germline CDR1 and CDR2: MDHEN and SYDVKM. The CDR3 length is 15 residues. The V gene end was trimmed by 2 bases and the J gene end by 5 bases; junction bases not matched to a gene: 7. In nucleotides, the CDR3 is TGTGCCAGCAGTTTAGAGGGGACAGGGATGAACGAGCAGTACTTC. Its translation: CASSLEGTGMNEQYF.

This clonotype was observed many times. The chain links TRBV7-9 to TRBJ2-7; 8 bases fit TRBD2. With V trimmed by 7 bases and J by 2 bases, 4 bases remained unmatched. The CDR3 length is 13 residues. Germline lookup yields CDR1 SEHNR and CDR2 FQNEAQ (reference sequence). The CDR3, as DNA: TGTGCCAGCACGGGAGGGCTCACCTACGAGCAGTACTTC. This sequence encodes CASTGGLTYEQYF.